This TCR beta chain was sequenced for a study of technical replicates of blood from a handful of donors. The table came from immunoSEQ multiplex PCR; TCRdb's copy has only in-frame clones and leaves some out. The data contain 78,000 or so clones, around nine tenths of them singletons. V was clipped by 1 base and J by 2 bases; unmatched bases: 12. Per the germline V gene, CDR1 is SGHAT and CDR2 is FQNNGV. This CDR3 is 19 amino acids long. This rearrangement joins TRBV11-2 to TRBJ2-3, with TRBD1 matching over 10 bases. The sample taken for sequencing was T cells isolated from PBMCs. The receptor was derived from a human donor in good health. The CDR3 sequence is CASSLVLPGQGSVTDTQYF. In nucleotides, the CDR3 is TGTGCCAGCAGCTTAGTCTTGCCGGGACAGGGGTCGGTCACAGATACGCAGTATTTT.